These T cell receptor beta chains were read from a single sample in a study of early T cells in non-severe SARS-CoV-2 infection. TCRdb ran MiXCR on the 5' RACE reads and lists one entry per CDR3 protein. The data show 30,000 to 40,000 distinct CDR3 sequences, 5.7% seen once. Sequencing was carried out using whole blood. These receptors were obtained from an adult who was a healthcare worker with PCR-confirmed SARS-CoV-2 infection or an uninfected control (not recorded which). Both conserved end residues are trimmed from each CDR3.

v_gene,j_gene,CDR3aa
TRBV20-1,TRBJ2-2,SAPGGGLAGTGELF
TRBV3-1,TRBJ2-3,ASSQGHRSTDTQY
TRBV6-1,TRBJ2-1,ASSVRLDNEQF
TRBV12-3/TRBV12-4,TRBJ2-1,ASSLARDEQF
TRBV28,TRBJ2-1,ASSPRTAPYNEQF
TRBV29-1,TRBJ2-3,SVGLRTSTLLWDTQY
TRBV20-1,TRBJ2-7,SATNPGQGSYEQY
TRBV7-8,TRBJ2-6,ASSFGGQLSGANVLT
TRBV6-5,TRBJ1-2,ASSYVWGQGNYGYT
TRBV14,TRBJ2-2,ASSQDEGQNTGELF
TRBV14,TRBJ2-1,ASSPTGPGTSGYSSYNEQF
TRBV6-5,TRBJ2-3,ASSQLAGGPTDTDTQY
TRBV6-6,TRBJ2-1,ASIPVGQGNFNEQF
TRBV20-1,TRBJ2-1,SARSGSTSGDEQF
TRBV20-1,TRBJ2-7,SASPDRGYEQY
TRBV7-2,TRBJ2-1,ASRRADNEQF
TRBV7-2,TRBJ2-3,ASSLERGSTDTQY
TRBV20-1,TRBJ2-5,SAREGLWETQY
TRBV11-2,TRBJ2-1,ASSLRSGLAYNEQF
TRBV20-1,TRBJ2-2,SARVTGTGELF
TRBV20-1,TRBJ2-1,SVSPREDGEQF
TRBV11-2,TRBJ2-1,ASSAAPSEADNEQF
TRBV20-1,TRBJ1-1,SAKSRRGANTEAF
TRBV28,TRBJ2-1,ASSSRLRDEQF
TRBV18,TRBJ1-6,ASSPKGGGGPSSSYNSPLH
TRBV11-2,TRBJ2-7,ASSAGTGTYEQY
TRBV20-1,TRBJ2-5,SASGGGETQY
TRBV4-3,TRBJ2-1,ASSLRGYRASGNEQF
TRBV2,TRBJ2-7,ASSERGRALAGAEQY
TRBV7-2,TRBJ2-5,ASSLAGRVLQETQY
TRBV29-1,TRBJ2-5,GHGLAGYQY
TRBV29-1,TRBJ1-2,SVGGQGHGYT
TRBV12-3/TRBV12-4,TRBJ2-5,ASSHRRTGWETQY
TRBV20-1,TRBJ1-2,SARDTQFVGYT
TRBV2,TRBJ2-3,ASSEVTGTATDTQY
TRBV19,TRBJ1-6,ASRLSSYNSPLH
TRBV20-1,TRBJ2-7,SATASYEQY
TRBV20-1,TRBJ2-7,SARDTLIGRGNEQY
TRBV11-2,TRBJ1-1,ASSFLGHTEAF
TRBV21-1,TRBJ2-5,ASSKGARGPQETQY
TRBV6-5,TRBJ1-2,ASKGGQGYT
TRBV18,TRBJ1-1,ASSPLTGTENTEAF
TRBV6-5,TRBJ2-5,ASSSFINPGTQY
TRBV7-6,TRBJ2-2,ASSPSSGRNRELF
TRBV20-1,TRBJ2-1,SASGTSVGNEQF
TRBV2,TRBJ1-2,ASSEQGHGVYGYT
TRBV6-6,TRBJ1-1,ASDNDRGRPEAF
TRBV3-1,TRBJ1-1,ASSQGRQGTEAF
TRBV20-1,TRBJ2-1,SARGLALMNEQF